This is a list of T cell receptor beta chains from one sample in a study of molecular identifiers for immune sequencing clone quantification. TCRdb analysed the PCR reads with MiXCR anew, one entry per CDR3 protein. Of about 510,000 distinct CDR3 sequences listed, around 23% are singletons. Sequenced input: naive CD8+ T cells from blood, with Jurkat cell RNA spiked in. The receptor set was obtained from a human donor in good health. Some libraries in this study had Jurkat cell RNA spiked in. The conserved cysteine and the conserved F or W are not part of the CDR3 here. D genes are given only for firm matches.

d_call cdr3_length v_call cdr3_aa
NA 10 TRBV27 ASRDGYNEQY
NA 14 TRBV7-9 ASSLVQGLFKETQY
TRBD1 12 TRBV5-1 ASSLVQGSQPQH
NA 13 TRBV6-2/TRBV6-3 ASSYSGGDTDTQY
NA 15 TRBV29-1 SVEHGAGAPNTGELF
NA 12 TRBV27 ASSLSGSNQPQH
TRBD2 13 TRBV5-4 ASSLVAGDSYEQY
NA 10 TRBV20-1 SARTVTYEQY
TRBD2 15 TRBV6-6 ASSYYRTSGSGETQY
TRBD2 14 TRBV6-1 ASSESGGGTAYEQY
NA 11 TRBV16 ASSSGSLAGYT
TRBD2 13 TRBV6-5 ASSYSLAGGCEQY
NA 12 TRBV12-3/TRBV12-4 ASSPMEAGYEQY
NA 14 TRBV12-3/TRBV12-4 ASSPSRGATNEKLF
NA 10 TRBV7-2 ASSAGPLEAF
NA 12 TRBV9 ASSVGGSPGELF
NA 14 TRBV2 ASSELGGGSNQPQH
NA 11 TRBV11-2 ASSLDVAYEQY
TRBD1 18 TRBV4-3 ASSQEDGTGLFRGAGELF
TRBD1 14 TRBV12-3/TRBV12-4 ASTPRPGTGLYEQY
TRBD2 12 TRBV19 ASSRRGDAYEQY
NA 12 TRBV7-8 ASSLGPARNGYT
NA 13 TRBV6-5 ASRPSGGFHETQY
NA 17 TRBV6-5 ASRDPLASAYSGANVLT
NA 13 TRBV28 ASSFKWTDNTEAF
NA 13 TRBV7-9 ASSLIAGGANVLT
TRBD2 15 TRBV4-3 ASSHQTGTSGTDTQY
NA 10 TRBV12-3/TRBV12-4 ASSQAPGELF
NA 18 TRBV3-1 ASSDLNARGFPYGTDTQY
NA 13 TRBV20-1 SARDWSGSAYEQY
TRBD2 14 TRBV12-3/TRBV12-4 ASSSPTSGFTDTQY
TRBD2 12 TRBV7-2 ASSLVAGWLGQF
NA 10 TRBV6-2/TRBV6-3 ASSGLYNEQF
TRBD2 15 TRBV27 ASSSGSGRAVYNEQF
NA 13 TRBV7-2 ASSLALRGITEAF
NA 14 TRBV6-2/TRBV6-3 ASSSTPSQWGPPQH
NA 13 TRBV4-1 ASSQDSGFGYGYT
NA 11 TRBV19 ASSSFAEYEQY
TRBD1 13 TRBV9 ASSPGGPSSYEQY
TRBD2 14 TRBV6-2/TRBV6-3 ASSYKSSGATDTQY
NA 10 TRBV7-2 ASSLQYNEQF
NA 11 TRBV19 ASTPWGLQPQH
TRBD2 12 TRBV20-1 SAKGLAGDGEQY
NA 14 TRBV21-1 ASSKPALADNYGYT
TRBD1 12 TRBV29-1 SVIYRGSGTEAF
NA 13 TRBV5-1 ASSLAAGGDYEQY
TRBD2 16 TRBV27 ASSLYLAGGTSTDTQY
TRBD2 13 TRBV29-1 SVDLAGISTDTQY
NA 12 TRBV13 ASSLIDSSYEQY
NA 14 TRBV27 ASSLLGPGGDPPQH
TRBD2 13 TRBV20-1 SARDERGYPYEQY
NA 12 TRBV11-2 ASRSGTGNGEQY